This TCR beta chain originates from a study of graft-versus-host responses after intestinal transplantation. Both CD3+CD4+ and CD3+CD8+ responders that were proliferating and CFSE-low underwent sorting after the reaction. Clones were sequenced by immunoSEQ multiplex PCR, and TCRdb holds only the in-frame ones, with some missing. The sample yields about 6,800 clones, approximately 24% seen once. This clone appeared a few times. Germline-derived CDR1 and CDR2 are KGHSH and LQKENI. V dropped 3 bases and J dropped 3; count of bases not matched to a gene: 8. CDR3 length: 15 amino acids. The chain employs TRBV18 and TRBJ2-7; 7 bases agree with TRBD1. The source is a human patient who received an intestinal transplant. The sequencing here drew on alloreactive CD4+ T cells from a mixed lymphocyte reaction culture, taken before intestinal transplant. Specified subset: CFSE-low proliferating T cells sorted from roughly six-day pre-transplant mixed lymphocyte reaction (GvH or HvG direction). The CDR3 sequence is CASSPSGTANYEQYF. CDR3 DNA sequence: TGTGCCAGCTCACCGTCTGGGACAGCAAACTACGAGCAGTACTTC.